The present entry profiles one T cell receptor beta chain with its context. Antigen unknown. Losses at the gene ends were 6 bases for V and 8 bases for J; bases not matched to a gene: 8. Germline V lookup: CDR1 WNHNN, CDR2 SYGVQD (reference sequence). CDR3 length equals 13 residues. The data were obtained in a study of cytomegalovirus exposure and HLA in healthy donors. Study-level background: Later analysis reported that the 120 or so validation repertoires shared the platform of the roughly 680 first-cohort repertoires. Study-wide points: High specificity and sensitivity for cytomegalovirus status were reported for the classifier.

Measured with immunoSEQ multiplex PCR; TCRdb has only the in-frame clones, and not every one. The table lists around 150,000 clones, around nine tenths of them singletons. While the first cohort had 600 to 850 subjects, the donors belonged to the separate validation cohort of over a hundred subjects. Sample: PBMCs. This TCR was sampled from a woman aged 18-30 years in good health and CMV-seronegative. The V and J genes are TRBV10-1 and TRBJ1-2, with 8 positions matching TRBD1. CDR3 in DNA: TGCGCCAGCAGCGTAGACAGGGGTGGCGGCTACACCTTC. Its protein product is CASSVDRGGGYTF.